These 27 T cell receptor beta chains share one sample of origin, sequenced in a study of PD-L1 blockade in urothelial cancer. The method was immunoSEQ multiplex PCR; TCRdb's version includes in-frame clones alone and lacks a portion of them. The table includes 70,000 to 90,000 clones, 82% detected once. Material: PBMCs, obtained around atezolizumab (anti-PD-L1) treatment. The receptor source for this set is a man between 65 and 85 years old with urothelial cancer.

The rearrangement links TRBV28 to TRBJ1-2; D perhaps matches TRBD1 (6 bases). V lost 7 bases and J 2 bases, leaving 14 bases between the germline ends. The length of the CDR3 is 14 residues. The germline gives CDR1 MDHEN, CDR2 SYDVKM. The CDR3 nucleotides read TGTGCCAGCATGGGGACAAGCGAGAACTATGGCTACACCTTC. As protein: CASMGTSENYGYTF.

The chain recombines TRBV4-2 with TRBJ1-3, with 9 bases that match TRBD1. Germline CDR1 reads LGHNA; CDR2 reads YNFKEQ. Unmatched junction bases numbered 4, after V lost 4 bases and J lost 0 bases. This CDR3 contains 16 residues. CDR3 residues: CASSPGQGSSGNTIYF. The DNA for the CDR3 is TGTGCCAGCAGCCCCGGACAGGGGAGCTCTGGAAACACCATATATTTT.

The chain employs TRBV18 and TRBJ2-4; TRBD1 matches 9 bases. V lost 2 bases to trimming and J lost 7 bases; unmatched junction nucleotides: 6. The germline V gene encodes CDR1 KGHSH and CDR2 LQKENI. This CDR3 spans 15 amino acids. CDR3 in amino acids: CASSPSGQGTNIQYF. The CDR3 coding sequence is TGTGCCAGCTCACCATCGGGACAGGGTACCAACATTCAGTACTTC.

The V and J genes are TRBV28 and TRBJ2-1, with TRBD2 identical over 7 bases. The CDR3 runs to 17 residues. In germline, CDR1 is MDHEN, CDR2 SYDVKM. V shed 3 bases and J 6 bases; nucleotides not matched to a gene: 14. CDR3 bases: TGTGCCAGCAGTTTCCCATCGACAGCGGGAATTAGCAATGAGCAGTTCTTC. This gives the protein CASSFPSTAGISNEQFF.

The chain joins TRBV7-9 to TRBJ1-6; 8 bases are a match to TRBD1. The CDR3 covers 17 residues. The trim removed 5 bases at V and 7 bases at J, leaving 13 bases unmatched. From germline, CDR1 is SEHNR and CDR2 FQNEAQ (reference sequence). The CDR3 DNA reads as TGTGCCAGCAGCAAAGAAACCGGGACAGGCCAGAATTCACCCCTCCACTTT. This gives the protein CASSKETGTGQNSPLHF.

This clone was seen once. V and J are TRBV19 and TRBJ2-2; D possibly corresponds to TRBD1 (6 bases). CDR3 size: 16 residues. Trimming shortened V by 4 bases and J by 0 bases, and 12 bases separated the two germline ends. Germline V gives CDR1 LNHDA, CDR2 SQIVND (reference sequence). CDR3 nucleotides: TGTGCCAGTAGTAAGACAGGAGCTCCGAACACCGGGGAGCTGTTTTTT. Protein: CASSKTGAPNTGELFF.

This clone appeared a few times. V gene TRBV6-5 combines with J gene TRBJ1-3, with D tentatively TRBD1 (5 bases). This CDR3 is 15 amino acids long. Trimming pared 0 bases from V and 4 bases from J, leaving 10 bases between. Germline-derived CDR1 and CDR2 are MNHEY and SVGAGI. The CDR3 sequence: CASSYSGGSGNTIYF. CDR3 DNA sequence: TGTGCCAGCAGTTACTCTGGGGGGTCCGGAAACACCATATATTTT.

This clone was observed a single time. This chain connects TRBV4-2 to TRBJ1-2, with 7 bases that match TRBD1. This CDR3 comprises 15 residues. From germline, CDR1 is LGHNA and CDR2 YNFKEQ. After removal of 3 bases from V and 4 bases from J, the junction contained 8 bases not matched to a gene. The CDR3 loop is CASSHPGQSVYGYTF. The CDR3 DNA follows: TGTGCCAGCAGCCATCCGGGACAGTCGGTCTATGGCTACACCTTC.

V is TRBV4-2 and J is TRBJ2-1; D ambiguous. Looked up from germline, CDR1 is LGHNA and CDR2 is YNFKEQ. The CDR3 sequence is 13 residues long. Trimming removed 4 bases from V and 4 bases from J, with 8 bases in between. CDR3 loop: CASSRALYNEQFF. Here the CDR3 DNA reads TGTGCCAGCAGCCGGGCCCTTTACAATGAGCAGTTCTTC.

The chain uses TRBV4-2 and TRBJ2-1; 13 bases fit TRBD2. Germline V gene lookup returns CDR1 LGHNA and CDR2 YNFKEQ. The CDR3 covers 18 residues. V lost 4 bases to trimming and J lost 8 bases; unmatched junction nucleotides: 14. The CDR3 sequence is CASSPLPPGTSGMDEQFF. DNA of the CDR3: TGTGCCAGCAGCCCCCTACCTCCCGGGACTAGCGGGATGGATGAGCAGTTCTTC.

This clone was counted once. The rearrangement links TRBV15 to TRBJ2-5; the match to TRBD2 covers 13 bases. This CDR3 region has 19 residues. V was pared by 2 bases and J by 0 bases, with 9 bases of the junction left unmatched. The germline CDR1 and CDR2 sequences are LNHNV and YYDKDF (reference sequence). This CDR3 reads CATSRPSGTSGEDQETQYF. The CDR3 nucleotides read TGTGCCACCAGCAGACCCTCAGGGACTAGCGGGGAGGACCAAGAGACCCAGTACTTC.

This clone was observed a few times. The chain links TRBV5-1 to TRBJ2-3; 8 bases are shared with TRBD2. Germline CDR1 reads SGHRS; CDR2 reads YFSETQ. The V gene end was trimmed by 0 bases and the J gene end by 2 bases; junction bases not matched to a gene: 2. This CDR3 contains 15 residues. CDR3 nucleotide sequence: TGCGCCAGCAGCTTGGAACTAGCGGACACAGATACGCAGTATTTT. Translated, it gives CASSLELADTDTQYF.

The chain combines TRBV6-1 with TRBJ1-1; weak D call: TRBD1 (6 bases). Germline-derived CDR1 and CDR2 are MNHNS and SASEGT. The CDR3 loop spans 12 amino acids. The V and J ends lost 1 base and 11 bases respectively, with 11 bases between them. The CDR3 nucleotides are TGTGCCAGCAGTGAAGGGGGGCTGCGGGCTTTCTTT. This translates into CASSEGGLRAFF.

This chain links TRBV5-6 with TRBJ2-5, with 7 nucleotides matching TRBD2. Germline CDR1 SGHDT, CDR2 YYEEEE. The CDR3 length is 15 residues. The ends lost 0 bases at V and 2 bases at J; junction bases unmatched: 4. Here the CDR3 reads CASSLGGRVQETQYF. The CDR3 nucleotides read TGTGCCAGCAGCTTGGGGGGGAGGGTACAAGAGACCCAGTACTTC.

The chain employs TRBV6-1 and TRBJ2-7; TRBD1 is a possible D gene (6 bases). The CDR3 is 13 amino acids. The germline CDR1 and CDR2 sequences are MNHNS and SASEGT. Deletions cut 8 bases from V and 7 bases from J, with 18 bases between. Here the CDR3 reads CASGGDMVLEQYF. CDR3 coding DNA: TGTGCCAGCGGTGGGGACATGGTGCTTGAGCAGTACTTC.

The chain recombines TRBV6-1 with TRBJ2-3; D might be TRBD2 (7 bases). The V and J ends lost 2 bases and 6 bases respectively, with 15 bases between them. The CDR3 is 15 residues long. In germline, CDR1 is MNHNS, CDR2 SASEGT. The CDR3 sequence is CASSEWAGARDTQYF. The CDR3, as DNA: TGTGCCAGCAGTGAATGGGCGGGGGCACGCGATACGCAGTATTTT.

The V call is TRBV4-2, the J call TRBJ1-2; TRBD1 matches 8 bases. J lost 4 bases, V lost 2 bases, and 3 bases had no gene match. The CDR3 is 14 amino acids. CDR1 is LGHNA, CDR2 YNFKEQ, per germline. The CDR3, as DNA: TGTGCCAGCAGCCAACCAGGGGGCGGCTATGGCTACACCTTC. Translation: CASSQPGGGYGYTF.

This clone appeared a single time. The rearrangement links TRBV28 to TRBJ2-1, with D perhaps matching TRBD2 (7 bases). Germline loops: CDR1 MDHEN, CDR2 SYDVKM. The ends were cut back, 6 bases at V and 4 bases at J, with 16 bases in the middle. The CDR3 length is 15 residues. DNA for the CDR3: TGTGCCAGCAGCCCCCCGGGGGGCAGTTACAATGAGCAGTTCTTC. Its protein is CASSPPGGSYNEQFF.

This clone was counted between two and nine times. V and J are TRBV11-2 and TRBJ1-4; D may be TRBD1 (5 bases). The CDR3 consists of 14 residues. The V gene's germline CDR1 is SGHAT and CDR2 FQNNGV. The germline V and J ends were trimmed by 0 bases and 13 bases, with 15 bases remaining between them. The CDR3 region has the DNA TGTGCCAGCAGCTTAGATAGCGGGACTACAGGACTGTTTTTT. Protein product: CASSLDSGTTGLFF.

This clone was counted once. The chain combines TRBV29-1 with TRBJ1-2, with unresolved D. V lost 6 bases and J lost 8, with 10 bases in between. Germline V lookup: CDR1 SQVTM, CDR2 ANQGSEA. This CDR3 has 10 residues. CDR3 sequence reads: CSVREGGYTF. Here the CDR3 DNA reads TGCAGCGTACGGGAGGGCGGCTACACCTTC.

The genes are TRBV15 and TRBJ2-7, with D possibly TRBD2 on 7 matching bases. This CDR3 has 16 residues. V gave up 5 bases and J gave up 6 bases, with 23 bases separating them. Germline V gene data show CDR1 as LNHNV and CDR2 as YYDKDF (reference sequence). The CDR3 here is CATSPREGVLFGEQYF. DNA of the CDR3: TGTGCCACCAGCCCGAGGGAGGGGGTTTTGTTTGGCGAGCAGTACTTC.

This chain uses TRBV5-5 with TRBJ1-3; D is uncertain. V was trimmed by 0 bases and J by 8 bases, leaving 9 bases between them. The CDR3 is 13 amino acids. The germline CDR1 and CDR2 sequences are SGHKS and YYEKEE (reference sequence). CDR3 nucleotide sequence: TGTGCCAGCAGCTTGGGGTGGGGAGACACCATATATTTT. It is translated as CASSLGWGDTIYF.

The gene calls are TRBV2 and TRBJ2-1; no clear D gene. The CDR3 sequence is 13 residues long. Germline loops: CDR1 SNHLY, CDR2 FYNNEI. V was pared by 4 bases and J by 8 bases, with 12 bases between. Here the CDR3 DNA reads TGTGCCAGCAGTGCGGGTTTAGGAGATGAGCAGTTCTTC. Amino acids: CASSAGLGDEQFF.

This clone has a handful of counts. The rearrangement links TRBV19 to TRBJ1-2; TRBD1 matches at 8 bases. From germline, CDR1 is LNHDA and CDR2 SQIVND (reference sequence). The CDR3 extends over 12 amino acids. With V trimmed by 7 bases and J by 5 bases, 3 bases remained unmatched. CDR3 sequence: CASKRTGYGYTF. As DNA, the CDR3 is TGTGCCAGTAAACGGACAGGGTATGGCTACACCTTC.

The V gene is TRBV5-1, the J gene TRBJ2-1, with D perhaps matching TRBD2 (5 bases). V gave up 1 base and J gave up 5 bases, with 10 bases separating them. The germline gives CDR1 SGHRS, CDR2 YFSETQ. The CDR3 extends over 14 amino acids. The CDR3 region has the DNA TGCGCCAGCAGCTTGCAAGCGGCCGACAATGAGCAGTTCTTC. Protein sequence: CASSLQAADNEQFF.

The chain carries TRBV6-5 and TRBJ1-5, with D uncertain. The V gene's germline CDR1 is MNHEY and CDR2 SVGAGI. The CDR3 has 14 residues. V lost 4 bases to trimming and J lost 5 bases, with 12 bases between them. Written as DNA, the CDR3 is TGTGCCAGCAGTTCATCAGTTATCGATCAGCCCCAGCATTTT. Translated: CASSSSVIDQPQHF.

This rearrangement joins TRBV30 to TRBJ2-2; D perhaps matches TRBD1 (6 bases). The CDR3 is 15 amino acids. In germline, CDR1 is GTSNPN, CDR2 SVGIG (reference sequence). Trimming left V 2 bases short and J 6 bases short, with 16 bases between. The CDR3 coding sequence is TGTGCCTGGAGTCAGGGGCCCCGTGACGCCGGGGAGCTGTTTTTT. Translating it yields CAWSQGPRDAGELFF.